These 24 T cell receptor beta chains were sequenced from one sample in a study of T-cell reconstitution after alpha-beta-depleted transplantation in children. During its preparation, the TCRbeta library received unique molecular identifiers. From the PCR reads, TCRdb called clonotypes with MiXCR, one entry per CDR3 protein. The sample shows some 640,000 distinct CDR3 sequences, about 15% of them seen only once. This material consisted of PBMCs from the stem cell graft donor, taken from the stem cell graft. The receptor source for this set is a human donor who donated a stem cell graft to a child with acute myeloid leukemia.

This clonotype has at least ten counts. V and J are TRBV15 and TRBJ1-6; the D is unclear. V was cut by 0 bases and J by 7 bases, with 7 bases left in between. Germline loops: CDR1 LNHNV, CDR2 YYDKDF (reference sequence). The CDR3 runs to 14 residues. The CDR3 nucleotides are TGTGCCACCAGCAGAGATAGGGAGAATTCACCCCTCCACTTT. Protein product: CATSRDRENSPLHF.

The V call is TRBV20-1, the J call TRBJ1-2; D not certain. The germline V and J ends were trimmed by 4 bases and 2 bases, with 8 bases remaining between them. This CDR3 spans 12 amino acids. Germline lookup yields CDR1 DFQATT and CDR2 SNEGSKA (reference sequence). CDR3 region: CSAKLQNYGYTF. Written as DNA, the CDR3 is TGCAGTGCTAAATTACAGAACTATGGCTACACCTTC.

This clonotype came up a few times. The chain uses TRBV5-1 and TRBJ2-5; 8 bases line up with TRBD1. This CDR3 contains 15 residues. Germline-derived CDR1 and CDR2 are SGHRS and YFSETQ. V shed 4 bases, J shed 5 bases, and the junction held 10 bases outside the gene matches. The CDR3 DNA sequence: TGCGCCAGCAGCACGGGGGACAGGAGGACGGAGACCCAGTACTTC. This sequence encodes CASSTGDRRTETQYF. Filled out from reference TRBV5-1 and TRBJ2-5, the complete variable domain reads KAGVTQTPRYLIKTRGQQVTLSCSPISGHRSVSWYQQTPGQGLQFLFEYFSETQRNKGNFPGRFSGRQFSNSRSEMNVSTLELGDSALYLCASSTGDRRTETQYFGPGTRLLVL.

A few counts support this clonotype. The V and J genes are TRBV27 and TRBJ2-2; 10 bases agree with TRBD1. Germline V gene data show CDR1 as MNHEY and CDR2 as SMNVEV (reference sequence). This CDR3 contains 15 residues. V lost 3 bases and J lost 3; bases outside the gene matches: 1. CDR3 protein: CASSLTGGYTGELFF. CDR3 sequence (DNA): TGTGCCAGCAGTTTGACAGGGGGCTACACCGGGGAGCTGTTTTTT.

The J gene is TRBJ1-2, the V gene TRBV28; TRBD1 is a possible D gene (6 bases). The CDR3 covers 16 residues. Germline CDR1 MDHEN, CDR2 SYDVKM. The V end lost 3 bases, the J end lost 2 bases, and 16 bases lay between the germline ends. CDR3 DNA sequence: TGTGCCAGCAGTTTGTGGGATAGACAGGCAAACTATGGCTACACCTTC. Its translation: CASSLWDRQANYGYTF.

The chain combines TRBV7-2 with TRBJ1-2, with TRBD1 as a possible D gene (5 bases). The germline V gene has CDR1 SGHTA and CDR2 FQGNSA. V lost 1 base to trimming and J lost 3 bases, with 12 bases between them. The CDR3 totals 15 residues. CDR3 region: CASSLEIRGDYGYTF. Written as DNA, the CDR3 is TGTGCCAGCAGCTTAGAGATTCGAGGGGACTATGGCTACACCTTC.

The sample holds many counts of this clonotype. This sequence joins TRBV6-1 and TRBJ1-2; D unclear. CDR1 and CDR2 from the germline V gene are MNHNS and SASEGT. CDR3 size: 13 residues. V was cut by 8 bases and J by 2 bases, with 12 bases left in between. CDR3 region: CASREGSNYGYTF. The CDR3, as DNA: TGTGCCAGCCGGGAGGGATCCAACTATGGCTACACCTTC.

This clonotype was counted at least ten times. The J gene is TRBJ1-3, the V gene TRBV29-1; possible D gene TRBD1, 6 bases. Germline CDR1 SQVTM, CDR2 ANQGSEA. The CDR3 runs 13 residues. The germline V and J ends were trimmed by 3 bases and 4 bases, with 10 bases remaining between them. CDR3 sequence: CSVDTGKGNTIYF. The DNA of the CDR3 is TGCAGCGTTGATACAGGGAAAGGAAACACCATATATTTT.

This clonotype occurred many times. The J gene is TRBJ2-3, the V gene TRBV6-5; D perhaps matches TRBD2 (5 bases). The CDR3 extends over 13 amino acids. In germline, CDR1 is MNHEY, CDR2 SVGAGI. Trimming left V 4 bases short and J 6 bases short, with 11 bases between. DNA for the CDR3: TGTGCCAGCAGTTCGGGATCGCTGGATACGCAGTATTTT. It specifies CASSSGSLDTQYF.

The V gene is TRBV15, the J gene TRBJ2-5; 9 bases align to TRBD2. This CDR3 has 19 amino acids. J lost 4 bases, V lost 0 bases, and 15 bases had no gene match. Germline V CDR1 and CDR2: LNHNV, YYDKDF (reference sequence). CDR3 coding DNA: TGTGCCACCAGCAGAGATCGAGTTTTGGCTAGCGGGGATCTAGAGACCCAGTACTTC. Protein product: CATSRDRVLASGDLETQYF.

In its sample, this clonotype was seen many times. The CDR3 DNA reads as TGTGCCAGCATTGGGACAGGACGGGGCACCGGGGAGCTGTTTTTT. Encoded protein: CASIGTGRGTGELFF. The chain couples TRBV6-1 to TRBJ2-2; 8 nucleotides agree with TRBD1. This CDR3 is 15 amino acids long. The V segment lost 7 bases and the J segment 4 bases; nucleotides outside the gene matches: 8. Germline lookup yields CDR1 MNHNS and CDR2 SASEGT.

This clonotype has a handful of counts. The chain recombines TRBV5-5 with TRBJ2-7; D not certain. This CDR3 region has 15 residues. V shed 4 bases and J shed 4 bases, with 18 bases lying between them. Per germline, CDR1 SGHKS and CDR2 YYEKEE (reference sequence). The CDR3 protein is CASSPNPSGSYEQYV. The CDR3 DNA sequence: TGTGCCAGCAGCCCCAACCCGTCCGGTTCATACGAGCAGTACGTC.

The genes are TRBV5-1 and TRBJ2-5; TRBD1 is a possible D gene (5 bases). There are 15 residues in the CDR3. Germline V CDR1 and CDR2: SGHRS, YFSETQ. The germline V and J ends were trimmed by 0 bases and 2 bases, with 11 bases remaining between them. CDR3 in amino acids: CASSLAGLLQETQYF. The CDR3 coding sequence is TGCGCCAGCAGCTTGGCAGGGTTACTTCAAGAGACCCAGTACTTC.

This chain links TRBV5-1 with TRBJ1-1, with D possibly matching TRBD1 (5 bases). Germline-derived CDR1 and CDR2 are SGHRS and YFSETQ. The CDR3 has 18 residues. Trimming stripped 1 base from V and 0 bases from J, with 19 bases between. The CDR3 here is CASSLQGPRVNLNTEAFF. DNA for the CDR3: TGCGCCAGCAGCTTGCAAGGGCCCAGGGTAAACTTGAACACTGAAGCTTTCTTT.

This clonotype was seen at least ten times. The V and J genes are TRBV7-2 and TRBJ1-2; possibly TRBD1 for D (6 bases). The V end lost 4 bases, the J end lost 3 bases, and 12 bases lay between the germline ends. This CDR3 contains 14 residues. Germline V gene lookup returns CDR1 SGHTA and CDR2 FQGNSA. The DNA for the CDR3 is TGTGCCAGCAGCTCCATAGGGGGTCACTATGGCTACACCTTC. Amino acid sequence: CASSSIGGHYGYTF.

This clonotype was counted at least ten times. The rearrangement links TRBV20-1 to TRBJ1-2; 7 nucleotides agree with TRBD1. This CDR3 spans 14 amino acids. V lost 0 bases to trimming and J lost 4 bases; unmatched junction nucleotides: 5. Germline-derived CDR1 and CDR2 are DFQATT and SNEGSKA (reference sequence). The CDR3 bases are TGCAGTGCTAGAGATCCCAGACAGGGCTATGGCTACACCTTC. It translates to CSARDPRQGYGYTF.

The chain uses TRBV11-1 and TRBJ2-5; 7 nucleotides match TRBD2. The CDR3 is made up of 15 amino acids. J gave up 2 bases and V 2 bases, and 5 bases lay outside the gene matches. The V gene's germline CDR1 is SGHAT and CDR2 FQDESV (reference sequence). The CDR3 protein is CASSLIGGTQETQYF. The CDR3 bases are TGTGCCAGCAGCTTAATCGGGGGGACTCAAGAGACCCAGTACTTC.

This clonotype came up many times. The chain combines TRBV12-3 or TRBV12-4 with TRBJ2-1, with a weak D call TRBD1 (6 bases). The V end lost 5 bases, the J end lost 8 bases, and 25 bases lay between the germline ends. The CDR3 totals 17 residues. The CDR3: CASSSSGQPPFLDEQFF. The CDR3 coding sequence is TGTGCCAGCAGTAGCAGCGGACAGCCCCCGTTTCTCGATGAGCAGTTCTTC.

This clonotype was picked up many times. The V call is TRBV6-2 or TRBV6-3, the J call TRBJ1-1; D call uncertain. This CDR3 contains 14 residues. The germline V and J ends were trimmed by 1 base and 5 bases, with 11 bases remaining between them. The germline V gene has CDR1 MNHEY and CDR2 SVGEGT. CDR3 in amino acids: CASSYYPTLTEAFF. In nucleotides, the CDR3 is TGTGCCAGCAGTTACTACCCCACGTTGACTGAAGCTTTCTTT.

The chain joins TRBV21-1 to TRBJ2-1; whether TRBD2, the table's D call, matches the DNA was not checked. TRBV21-1 is a recognized pseudogene. CDR3 length: 18 amino acids. The CDR3, as DNA: TGTGCCAGCAGCCCCGGAAGTCTGGCCCGTCCCTGGCACAATGAGCAGTTCTTC. Translated: CASSPGSLARPWHNEQFF.

This clonotype was observed a few times. The chain joins TRBV7-6 to TRBJ2-1; no clear D gene. CDR1 SGHVS and CDR2 FNYEAQ come from the germline V gene. Trimming removed 1 base from V and 4 bases from J, with 11 bases in between. CDR3 length: 15 residues. The DNA of the CDR3 is TGTGCCAGCAGCTTAGGCCATGGAATTTACAATGAGCAGTTCTTC. Translating gives CASSLGHGIYNEQFF. The full variable domain, with the rest looked up from reference TRBV7-6 and TRBJ2-1, is GAGVSQSPRYKVTKRGQDVALRCDPISGHVSLYWYRQALGQGPEFLTYFNYEAQQDKSGLPNDRFSAERPEGSISTLTIQRTEQRDSAMYRCASSLGHGIYNEQFFGPGTRLTVL.

This clonotype was recorded many times. V is TRBV7-9 and J is TRBJ2-1, with D maybe TRBD1 (6 bases). The V end was cut by 5 bases, the J end by 2 bases, with 19 bases between. From germline, CDR1 is SEHNR and CDR2 FQNEAQ (reference sequence). The CDR3 length is 17 residues. This chain's CDR3 is CASSPPSDRHTYNEQFF. The CDR3 DNA reads as TGTGCCAGCAGCCCACCCTCAGACAGGCACACCTACAATGAGCAGTTCTTC.

This clonotype has ten or more counts. The gene calls are TRBV20-1 and TRBJ2-5, with 8 bases lining up with TRBD2. V gave up 2 bases and J gave up 4 bases; unmatched junction bases: 6. Looked up from germline, CDR1 is DFQATT and CDR2 is SNEGSKA (reference sequence). The length of the CDR3 is 14 residues. The CDR3 nucleotides are TGCAGTGCTAGACTCCCGGGGGGGTTAGAGACCCAGTACTTC. It yields the protein CSARLPGGLETQYF.

The chain uses TRBV11-2 and TRBJ1-2, with TRBD1 matching over 10 bases. The CDR3 has 14 amino acids. J lost 6 bases, V lost 5 bases, and 6 bases had no gene match. Germline CDR1 SGHAT, CDR2 FQNNGV. The CDR3 loop reads CASSPPGQGNGYTF. The CDR3 nucleotides are TGTGCCAGCAGCCCTCCGGGACAGGGGAATGGCTACACCTTC.